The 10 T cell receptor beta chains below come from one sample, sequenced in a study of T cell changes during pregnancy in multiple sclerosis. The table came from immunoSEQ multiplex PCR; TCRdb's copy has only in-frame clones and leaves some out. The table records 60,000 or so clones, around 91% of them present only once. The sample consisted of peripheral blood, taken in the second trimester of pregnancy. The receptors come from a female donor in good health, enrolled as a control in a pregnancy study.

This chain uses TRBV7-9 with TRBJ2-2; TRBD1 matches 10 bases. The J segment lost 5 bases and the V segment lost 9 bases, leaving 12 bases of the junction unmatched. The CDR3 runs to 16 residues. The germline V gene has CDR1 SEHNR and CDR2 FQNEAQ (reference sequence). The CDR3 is CASTPSRTGGTGELFF. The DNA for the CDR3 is TGTGCCAGTACCCCGTCCAGGACAGGGGGTACCGGGGAGCTGTTTTTT.

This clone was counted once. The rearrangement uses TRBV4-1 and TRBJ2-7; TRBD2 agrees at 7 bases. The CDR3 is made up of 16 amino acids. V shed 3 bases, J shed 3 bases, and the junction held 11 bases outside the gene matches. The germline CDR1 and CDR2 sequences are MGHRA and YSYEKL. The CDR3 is CASSQTAGGSYYEQYF. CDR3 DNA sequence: TGCGCCAGCAGCCAGACAGCCGGGGGGTCCTACTACGAGCAGTACTTC.

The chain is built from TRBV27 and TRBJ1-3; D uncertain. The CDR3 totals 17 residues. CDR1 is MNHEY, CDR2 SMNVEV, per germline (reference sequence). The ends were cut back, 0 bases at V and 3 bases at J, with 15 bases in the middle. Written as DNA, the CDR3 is TGTGCCAGCAGTTTATCTGCCCCATCCGGTGGTGGAAACACCATATATTTT. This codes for CASSLSAPSGGGNTIYF.

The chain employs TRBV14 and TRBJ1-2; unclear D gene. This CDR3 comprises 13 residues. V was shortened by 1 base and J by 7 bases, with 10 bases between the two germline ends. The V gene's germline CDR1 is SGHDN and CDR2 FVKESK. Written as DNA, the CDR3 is TGTGCCAGCAGCCAAGGGTTTACGGGTGGCTACACCTTC. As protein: CASSQGFTGGYTF.

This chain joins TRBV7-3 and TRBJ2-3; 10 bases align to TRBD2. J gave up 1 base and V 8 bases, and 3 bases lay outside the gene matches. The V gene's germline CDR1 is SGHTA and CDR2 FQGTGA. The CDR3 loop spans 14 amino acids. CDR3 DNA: TGTGCCAGCTGCCTAGCGGGGGGCACAGATACGCAGTATTTT. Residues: CASCLAGGTDTQYF.

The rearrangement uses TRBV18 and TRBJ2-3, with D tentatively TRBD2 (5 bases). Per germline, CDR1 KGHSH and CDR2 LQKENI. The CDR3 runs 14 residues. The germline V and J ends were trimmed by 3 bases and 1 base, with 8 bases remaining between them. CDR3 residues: CASSPVSGTDTQYF. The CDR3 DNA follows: TGTGCCAGCTCACCCGTTAGCGGCACAGATACGCAGTATTTT.

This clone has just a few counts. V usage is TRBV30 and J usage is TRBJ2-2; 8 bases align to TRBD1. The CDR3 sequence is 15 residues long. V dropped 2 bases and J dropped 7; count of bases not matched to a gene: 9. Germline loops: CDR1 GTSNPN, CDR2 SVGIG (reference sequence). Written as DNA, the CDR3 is TGTGCCTGGAGTTTTGTGGACAGGGATATCGGGGAGCTGTTTTTT. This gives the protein CAWSFVDRDIGELFF.

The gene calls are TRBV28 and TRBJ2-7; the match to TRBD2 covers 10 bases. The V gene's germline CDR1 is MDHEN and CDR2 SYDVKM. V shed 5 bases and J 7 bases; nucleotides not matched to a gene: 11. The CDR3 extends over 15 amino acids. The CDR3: CASSIRTSGPREQYF. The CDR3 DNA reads TGTGCCAGCAGTATTAGGACTAGCGGACCGCGGGAGCAGTACTTC.

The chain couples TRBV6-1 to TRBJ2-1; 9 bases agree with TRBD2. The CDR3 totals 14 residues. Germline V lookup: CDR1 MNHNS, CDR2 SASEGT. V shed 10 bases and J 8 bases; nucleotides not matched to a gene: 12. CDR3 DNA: TGTGCCACTTTACCCGGGACTAGCCCCCATGAGCAGTTCTTC. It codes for CATLPGTSPHEQFF.

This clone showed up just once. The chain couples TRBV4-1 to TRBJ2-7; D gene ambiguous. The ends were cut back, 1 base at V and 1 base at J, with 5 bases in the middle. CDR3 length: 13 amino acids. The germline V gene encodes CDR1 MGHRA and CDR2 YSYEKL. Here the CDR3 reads CASSQVPSYEQYF. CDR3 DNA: TGCGCCAGCAGCCAAGTTCCTTCCTACGAGCAGTACTTC.